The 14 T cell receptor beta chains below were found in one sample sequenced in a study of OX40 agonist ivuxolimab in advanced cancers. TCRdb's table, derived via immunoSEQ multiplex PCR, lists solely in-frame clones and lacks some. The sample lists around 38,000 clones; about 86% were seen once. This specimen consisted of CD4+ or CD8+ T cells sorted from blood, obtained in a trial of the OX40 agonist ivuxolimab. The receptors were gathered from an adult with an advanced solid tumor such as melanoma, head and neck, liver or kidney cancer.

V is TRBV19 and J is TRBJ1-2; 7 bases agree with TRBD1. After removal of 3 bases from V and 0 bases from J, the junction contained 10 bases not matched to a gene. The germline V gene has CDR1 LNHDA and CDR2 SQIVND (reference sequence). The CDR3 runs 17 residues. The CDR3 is CASSILHGTAANYGYTF. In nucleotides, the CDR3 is TGTGCCAGTAGTATCCTCCACGGGACAGCTGCTAACTATGGCTACACCTTC.

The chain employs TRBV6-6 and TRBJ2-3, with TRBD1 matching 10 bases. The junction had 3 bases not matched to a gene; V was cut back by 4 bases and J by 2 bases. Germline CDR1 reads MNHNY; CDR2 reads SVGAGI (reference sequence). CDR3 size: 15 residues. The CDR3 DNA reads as TGTGCCAGCAGTTTGGACAGGGGGTACACAGATACGCAGTATTTT. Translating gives CASSLDRGYTDTQYF.

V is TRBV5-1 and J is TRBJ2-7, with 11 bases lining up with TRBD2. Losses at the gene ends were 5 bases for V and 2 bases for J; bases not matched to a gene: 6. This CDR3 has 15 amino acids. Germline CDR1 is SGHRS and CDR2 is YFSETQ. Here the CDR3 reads CASRLTSGTTYEQYF. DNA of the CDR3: TGCGCCAGCAGGCTGACTAGCGGGACAACCTACGAGCAGTACTTC.

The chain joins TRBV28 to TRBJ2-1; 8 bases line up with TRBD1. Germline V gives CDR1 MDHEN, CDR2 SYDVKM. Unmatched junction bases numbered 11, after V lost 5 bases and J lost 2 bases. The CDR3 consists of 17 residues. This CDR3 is CASSRWWGRGPYNEQFF. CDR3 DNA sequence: TGTGCCAGCAGTCGTTGGTGGGGCAGGGGGCCCTACAATGAGCAGTTCTTC.

The CDR3 protein is CASSVGGSPGGNTEAFF. The CDR3 nucleotides are TGTGCCAGCAGCGTAGGAGGCTCCCCCGGAGGGAACACTGAAGCTTTCTTT. The J gene is TRBJ1-1, the V gene TRBV9; D gene unclear. Germline V CDR1 and CDR2: SGDLS, YYNGEE. V dropped 0 bases and J dropped 1 base, with 16 bases sitting between them. This CDR3 spans 17 amino acids.

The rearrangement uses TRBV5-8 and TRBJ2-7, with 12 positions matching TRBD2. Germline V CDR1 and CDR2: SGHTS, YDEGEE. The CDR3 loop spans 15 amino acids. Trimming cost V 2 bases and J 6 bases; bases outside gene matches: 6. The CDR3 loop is CASSFSSGRAREQYF. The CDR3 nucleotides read TGTGCCAGCAGCTTTTCTAGCGGGAGGGCCCGCGAGCAGTACTTC.

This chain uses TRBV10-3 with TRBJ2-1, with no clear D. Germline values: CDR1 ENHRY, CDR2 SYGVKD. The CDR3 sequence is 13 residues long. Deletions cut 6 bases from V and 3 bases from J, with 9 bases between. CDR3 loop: CAISLDGYNEQFF. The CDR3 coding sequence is TGTGCCATCAGCCTCGACGGCTACAATGAGCAGTTCTTC.

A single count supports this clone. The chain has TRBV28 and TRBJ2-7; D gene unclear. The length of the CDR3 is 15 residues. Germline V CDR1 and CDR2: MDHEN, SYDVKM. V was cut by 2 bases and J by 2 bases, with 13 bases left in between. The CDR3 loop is CASSLTGPGPYEQYF. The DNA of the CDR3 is TGTGCCAGCAGTTTAACTGGACCCGGGCCCTACGAGCAGTACTTC.

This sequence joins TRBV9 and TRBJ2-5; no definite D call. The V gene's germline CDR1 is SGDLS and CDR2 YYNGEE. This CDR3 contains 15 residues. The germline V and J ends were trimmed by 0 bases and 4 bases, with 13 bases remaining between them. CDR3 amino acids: CASSVALGLGETQYF. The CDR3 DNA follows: TGTGCCAGCAGCGTAGCTTTGGGTTTGGGAGAGACCCAGTACTTC.

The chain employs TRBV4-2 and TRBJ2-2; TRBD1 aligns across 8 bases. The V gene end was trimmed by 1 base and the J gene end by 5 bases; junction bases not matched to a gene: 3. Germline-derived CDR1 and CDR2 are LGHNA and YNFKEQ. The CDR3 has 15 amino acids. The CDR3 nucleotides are TGTGCCAGCAGCCAAGGTGGACAGGGAACCGGGGAGCTGTTTTTT. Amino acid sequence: CASSQGGQGTGELFF.

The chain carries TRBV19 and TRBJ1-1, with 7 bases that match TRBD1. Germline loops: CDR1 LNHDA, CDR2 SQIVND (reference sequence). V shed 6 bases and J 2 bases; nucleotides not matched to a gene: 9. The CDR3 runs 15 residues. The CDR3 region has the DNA TGTGCCAGTAGAGGGAGGGACAGTCCAAACACTGAAGCTTTCTTT. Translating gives CASRGRDSPNTEAFF.

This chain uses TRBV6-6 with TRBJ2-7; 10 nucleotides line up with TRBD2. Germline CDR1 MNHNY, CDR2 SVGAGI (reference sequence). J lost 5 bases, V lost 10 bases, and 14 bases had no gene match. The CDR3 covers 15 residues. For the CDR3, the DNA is TGTGCCAACCGGGTAACGGGACTAGCGTTGAACGAGCAGTACTTC. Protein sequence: CANRVTGLALNEQYF.

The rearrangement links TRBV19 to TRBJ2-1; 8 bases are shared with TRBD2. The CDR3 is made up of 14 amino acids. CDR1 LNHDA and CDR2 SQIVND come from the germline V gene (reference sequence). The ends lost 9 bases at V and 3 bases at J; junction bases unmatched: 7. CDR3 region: CASQSGSFYNEQFF. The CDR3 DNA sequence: TGTGCCAGCCAAAGCGGGAGCTTCTACAATGAGCAGTTCTTC. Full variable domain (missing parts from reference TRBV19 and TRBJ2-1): DGGITQSPKYLFRKEGQNVTLSCEQNLNHDAMYWYRQDPGQGLRLIYYSQIVNDFQKGDIAEGYSVSREKKESFPLTVTSAQKNPTAFYLCASQSGSFYNEQFFGPGTRLTVL.

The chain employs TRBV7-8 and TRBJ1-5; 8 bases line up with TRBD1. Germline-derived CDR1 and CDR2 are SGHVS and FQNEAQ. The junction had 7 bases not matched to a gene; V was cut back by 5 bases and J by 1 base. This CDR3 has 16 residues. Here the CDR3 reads CASSQWGQASNQPQHF. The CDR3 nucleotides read TGTGCCAGCAGCCAATGGGGACAGGCGAGCAATCAGCCCCAGCATTTT.